This passage covers 8 T cell receptor beta chains from one sample sequenced in a study of beta chain features in type 1 diabetes. Study-level findings and limits: For Type 1 diabetes patients, all four CD4+ subsets carried TCRB CDR3s that were moderately but significantly shorter.

Sequencing targeted expressed TCRB transcripts, as all isolated RNA had been reverse transcribed. Libraries were prepared by immunoSEQ multiplex PCR; TCRdb keeps only in-frame clonotypes and omits some of them. The profile shows about 400,000 clones, roughly an eighth of them singletons. Their cognate antigens are unknown. Sequencing was carried out using naive CD4+ T cells from blood. These receptors all stem from a woman younger than 30 with type 1 diabetes.

The chain carries TRBV5-1 and TRBJ1-2; D is unclear. There are 14 residues in the CDR3. V lost 0 bases, J lost 2 bases, and 8 bases lay in between. CDR1 is SGHRS, CDR2 YFSETQ, per germline. This CDR3 is CASSLESGNYGYTF. The CDR3 DNA reads TGCGCCAGCAGCTTGGAATCGGGGAACTATGGCTACACCTTC.

The V call is TRBV30, the J call TRBJ2-5, with 7 bases lining up with TRBD2. Germline CDR1 is GTSNPN and CDR2 is SVGIG (reference sequence). V lost 3 bases and J lost 4; bases outside the gene matches: 11. The CDR3 sequence is 15 residues long. The chain's CDR3 is CAWSLGGRVRETQYF. Here the CDR3 DNA reads TGTGCCTGGAGCCTTGGCGGGAGAGTGAGAGAGACCCAGTACTTC.

The rearrangement joins TRBV4-1 to TRBJ2-5; D gene ambiguous. Trimming took off 9 bases at V and 3 bases at J, with 11 bases between the two ends. Germline values: CDR1 MGHRA, CDR2 YSYEKL. CDR3 length equals 12 residues. CDR3 nucleotides: TGCGCCAGTGGAGCAGTCGAAGAGACCCAGTACTTC. The encoded protein is CASGAVEETQYF.

This clone was observed a handful of times. This chain uses TRBV18 with TRBJ2-5; D remains unclear. The length of the CDR3 is 14 residues. Germline CDR1 is KGHSH and CDR2 is LQKENI. The ends were cut back, 6 bases at V and 1 base at J, with 12 bases in the middle. CDR3 nucleotide sequence: TGTGCCAGCTCCCCCGGAGCGTCCCAAGAGACCCAGTACTTC. It specifies CASSPGASQETQYF.

The V and J genes are TRBV19 and TRBJ2-2; a possible D gene is TRBD2 (5 bases). The germline V and J ends were trimmed by 3 bases and 9 bases, with 8 bases remaining between them. The germline gives CDR1 LNHDA, CDR2 SQIVND (reference sequence). This CDR3 is 12 amino acids long. The CDR3 here is CASSIEGRELFF. CDR3 in DNA: TGTGCCAGTAGTATTGAGGGCAGGGAGCTGTTTTTT.

Only a few counts were recorded for this clone. The rearrangement uses TRBV7-2 and TRBJ1-2, with 7 bases identical to TRBD1. Germline CDR1 reads SGHTA; CDR2 reads FQGNSA. The CDR3 covers 13 residues. The trim removed 5 bases at V and 8 bases at J, leaving 8 bases unmatched. The CDR3 bases are TGTGCCAGCAGCCCCGACAGGGTAGCCGGCTACACCTTC. Translation: CASSPDRVAGYTF.

The rearrangement uses TRBV20-1 and TRBJ2-3; perhaps TRBD2 as D (5 bases). Per germline, CDR1 DFQATT and CDR2 SNEGSKA (reference sequence). The germline V and J ends were trimmed by 5 bases and 9 bases, with 12 bases remaining between them. This CDR3 is 11 amino acids long. CDR3 in amino acids: CSASAPGTQYF. CDR3 nucleotide sequence: TGCAGTGCTTCCGCCCCGGGGACGCAGTATTTT.

The J gene is TRBJ2-5, the V gene TRBV11-2; the match to TRBD1 covers 8 bases. CDR1 SGHAT and CDR2 FQNNGV come from the germline V gene. This CDR3 spans 14 amino acids. Losses at the gene ends were 4 bases for V and 2 bases for J; bases not matched to a gene: 3. Here the CDR3 DNA reads TGTGCCAGCAGCTCGACAGGGGTTCAAGAGACCCAGTACTTC. It specifies CASSSTGVQETQYF.